This section outlines one T cell receptor beta chain sequence together with its context. This record belongs to a study of T cells in Graves' hyperthyroidism and ophthalmopathy. Between the trimmed V and J ends, which lost 8 bases and 11 bases, there was a span of 13 bases. This CDR3 has 11 amino acids. The V gene's germline CDR1 is LGHDT and CDR2 YNNKEL (reference sequence). TCR beta CDR3 regions were amplified from RNA transcripts. HTBI primers drove first-round RT-PCR of the TCR CDR3. TCRdb reprocessed the multiplex PCR reads with MiXCR, giving one entry per CDR3 protein. The sample shows around 690,000 distinct CDR3 sequences, around 15% of them seen only once.

V gene TRBV3-1 combines with J gene TRBJ1-5; D may be TRBD1 (5 bases). Sequenced sample: blood. The sequence was collected from a man aged 50 to 60 with Graves' hyperthyroidism. The CDR3 bases are TGTGCCAGCGGGGACGTGGGAGCCCAGCATTTT. It specifies CASGDVGAQHF.